Shown below are 25 T cell receptor beta chains from a single sample sequenced in a study of coeliac disease. Libraries were prepared by immunoSEQ multiplex PCR; TCRdb keeps only in-frame clonotypes and omits some of them. The sample carries around 3,300 clones, 70% recorded once. Material: intraepithelial lymphocytes from the gut. The source of these receptors is a man aged 18 to 35 with celiac disease on a gluten-free diet.

The rearrangement uses TRBV28 and TRBJ1-2; D may be TRBD1 (6 bases). The germline V and J ends were trimmed by 3 bases and 1 base, with 12 bases remaining between them. The CDR3 consists of 15 residues. Per germline, CDR1 MDHEN and CDR2 SYDVKM. The DNA for the CDR3 is TGTGCCAGCAGTTTGCCACAGGGAGTTAACTATGGCTACACCTTC. Translating it yields CASSLPQGVNYGYTF.

This clone is categorized as hyperexpanded. This chain uses TRBV5-1 with TRBJ1-1; the D is unclear. V lost 2 bases and J lost 11, with 10 bases in between. Germline V gene lookup returns CDR1 SGHRS and CDR2 YFSETQ. This CDR3 spans 11 amino acids. CDR3 bases: TGCGCCAGCAGCTTAGGAGGGTACGCTTTCTTT. This sequence encodes CASSLGGYAFF. Filled out from reference TRBV5-1 and TRBJ1-1, the complete variable domain reads KAGVTQTPRYLIKTRGQQVTLSCSPISGHRSVSWYQQTPGQGLQFLFEYFSETQRNKGNFPGRFSGRQFSNSRSEMNVSTLELGDSALYLCASSLGGYAFFGQGTRLTVV.

This clone has only a few counts. V and J are TRBV10-3 and TRBJ2-3; TRBD1 is a possible D gene (5 bases). The V end was cut by 0 bases, the J end by 2 bases, with 15 bases between. The CDR3 spans 17 residues. Germline V gene lookup returns CDR1 ENHRY and CDR2 SYGVKD. The CDR3 here is CAISESTRTGDTDTQYF. The CDR3 DNA is TGTGCCATCAGTGAGTCGACTCGTACAGGTGACACAGATACGCAGTATTTT.

This chain joins TRBV7-3 and TRBJ2-5; the D gene is possibly TRBD2 (5 bases). Trimming took 6 bases from V and 5 from J, leaving 13 bases between them. In germline, CDR1 is SGHTA, CDR2 FQGTGA. The CDR3 contains 13 residues. In DNA, the CDR3 is TGTGCCAGCAGTCCGGGCGGGTCGGAGACCCAGTACTTC. Translated, it gives CASSPGGSETQYF.

This chain links TRBV19 with TRBJ1-2; 7 bases fit TRBD1. After removal of 1 base from V and 4 bases from J, the junction contained 9 bases not matched to a gene. The CDR3 runs 16 residues. Germline CDR1 is LNHDA and CDR2 is SQIVND (reference sequence). The CDR3 loop is CASSIADRAVLYGYTF. DNA for the CDR3: TGTGCCAGTAGTATAGCCGACAGGGCGGTCCTCTATGGCTACACCTTC.

This clone showed up just a few times. V and J are TRBV6-5 and TRBJ2-7; unclear D gene. The CDR3 is made up of 13 amino acids. Germline lookup yields CDR1 MNHEY and CDR2 SVGAGI. V shed 6 bases and J shed 2 bases, with 11 bases lying between them. The CDR3 loop reads CASSSLATYEQYF. The CDR3 DNA is TGTGCCAGCAGCTCCCTGGCCACCTACGAGCAGTACTTC.

The chain recombines TRBV28 with TRBJ1-2, with a weak D call TRBD1 (6 bases). The CDR3 sequence is 14 residues long. V gave up 7 bases and J gave up 7 bases, with 19 bases separating them. From germline, CDR1 is MDHEN and CDR2 SYDVKM. CDR3 amino acids: CASTPWTEQVGYTF. The DNA for the CDR3 is TGTGCCAGCACCCCTTGGACAGAGCAAGTTGGCTACACCTTC.

The V call is TRBV25-1, the J call TRBJ1-1, with 9 positions matching TRBD1. The CDR3 runs to 12 residues. Germline V gene lookup returns CDR1 MGHDK and CDR2 SYGVNS. J gave up 5 bases and V 6 bases, and 1 base lay outside the gene matches. For the CDR3, the DNA is TGTGCCAGCAGAGGACAGGGGACTGAAGCTTTCTTT. The encoded protein is CASRGQGTEAFF.

This clone has more than one count but fewer than ten. The gene calls are TRBV28 and TRBJ2-3, with 14 bases lining up with TRBD2. CDR3 length: 17 amino acids. Looked up from germline, CDR1 is MDHEN and CDR2 is SYDVKM. The V gene end was trimmed by 5 bases and the J gene end by 8 bases; junction bases not matched to a gene: 12. CDR3 region: CASSIPGTSGGGGTQYF. CDR3 DNA: TGTGCCAGCAGTATCCCCGGGACTAGCGGGGGAGGAGGTACGCAGTATTTT.

The rearrangement uses TRBV7-2 and TRBJ2-7; 13 nucleotides agree with TRBD2. The CDR3 is 15 amino acids. V shed 4 bases, J shed 4 bases, and the junction held 4 bases outside the gene matches. Per germline, CDR1 SGHTA and CDR2 FQGNSA. The CDR3 here is CASSSGLAGPYEQYF. The CDR3 DNA follows: TGTGCCAGCAGCTCGGGACTAGCGGGGCCTTACGAGCAGTACTTC.

This clone was detected only once. The rearrangement joins TRBV30 to TRBJ1-4; D remains ambiguous. Germline CDR1 reads GTSNPN; CDR2 reads SVGIG (reference sequence). This CDR3 is built from 16 residues. V dropped 0 bases and J dropped 0 bases, with 11 bases sitting between them. CDR3 loop: CAWSVVYGATNEKLFF. The CDR3 DNA is TGTGCCTGGAGTGTAGTCTACGGGGCAACTAATGAAAAACTGTTTTTT.

There are a few counts of this clone. The gene calls are TRBV4-2 and TRBJ2-7, with 8 bases identical to TRBD1. Germline V gives CDR1 LGHNA, CDR2 YNFKEQ. CDR3 length equals 17 residues. V lost 4 bases and J lost 3; bases outside the gene matches: 14. CDR3 nucleotides: TGTGCCAGCAGCCGACACACCGGGACAGGCCTTAACTACGAGCAGTACTTC. Translating it yields CASSRHTGTGLNYEQYF.

V gene TRBV6-6 combines with J gene TRBJ2-3, with a weak D call TRBD2 (5 bases). The germline V and J ends were trimmed by 1 base and 0 bases, with 8 bases remaining between them. The CDR3 sequence is 15 residues long. The germline V gene encodes CDR1 MNHNY and CDR2 SVGAGI (reference sequence). This CDR3 is CASSYLALSTDTQYF. The CDR3 coding sequence is TGTGCCAGCAGTTACTTAGCGCTTAGCACAGATACGCAGTATTTT.

This rearrangement joins TRBV12-5 to TRBJ1-5; D is undetermined. The CDR3 consists of 16 residues. The germline V gene has CDR1 LGHNT and CDR2 FRNRAP. The V end lost 7 bases, the J end lost 6 bases, and 22 bases lay between the germline ends. In nucleotides, the CDR3 is TGTGCTAGTGTTCCCGCCCTTTCCTTTACAAGTCAGCCCCAGCATTTT. It translates to CASVPALSFTSQPQHF.

This clone was counted a few times. CDR3 nucleotide sequence: TGTGCCAGCAGTTCAGCGGGGGAGGTTGACGAGCAGTACTTC. Protein: CASSSAGEVDEQYF. The chain is built from TRBV6-5 and TRBJ2-7; 8 bases fit TRBD2. With 4 bases clipped from V and 5 bases from J, the junction kept 7 bases outside the gene matches. The CDR3 totals 14 residues. The germline gives CDR1 MNHEY, CDR2 SVGAGI.

The rearrangement uses TRBV5-1 and TRBJ2-3, with D perhaps matching TRBD1 (6 bases). Trimming stripped 3 bases from V and 4 bases from J, with 18 bases between. Germline values: CDR1 SGHRS, CDR2 YFSETQ. CDR3 length equals 16 residues. The CDR3 spells CASSSRGQLEADTQYF. The CDR3 coding sequence is TGCGCCAGCAGCTCCCGTGGACAGCTAGAGGCAGATACGCAGTATTTT.

V gene TRBV9 combines with J gene TRBJ2-4, with 11 bases matching TRBD1. From germline, CDR1 is SGDLS and CDR2 YYNGEE. CDR3 size: 16 residues. Losses at the gene ends were 0 bases for V and 8 bases for J; bases not matched to a gene: 7. CDR3 in DNA: TGTGCCAGCAGCGTAGCGTCGGGACAGGGGGGGGACATTCAGTACTTC. Protein sequence: CASSVASGQGGDIQYF.

The gene calls are TRBV11-3 and TRBJ1-2; 7 bases map to TRBD1. V shed 4 bases, J shed 3 bases, and the junction held 5 bases outside the gene matches. The V gene's germline CDR1 is SGHNT and CDR2 YENEEA. The CDR3 is 14 amino acids. CDR3 loop: CASSCGQEHYGYTF. The CDR3 region has the DNA TGTGCCAGCAGCTGTGGACAGGAACACTATGGCTACACCTTC.

The chain carries TRBV7-6 and TRBJ1-6, with 9 bases that match TRBD1. With 3 bases clipped from V and 5 bases from J, the junction kept 2 bases outside the gene matches. The CDR3 is 15 residues long. Germline-derived CDR1 and CDR2 are SGHVS and FNYEAQ. The CDR3 nucleotides are TGTGCCAGCAGCTTCAGGACAGGGGATAATTCACCCCTCCACTTT. Protein: CASSFRTGDNSPLHF.

The genes are TRBV6-5 and TRBJ1-1; TRBD1 agrees at 9 bases. Germline V lookup: CDR1 MNHEY, CDR2 SVGAGI. Germline trimming cut 6 bases from V and 5 bases from J; bases unmatched to any gene: 7. This CDR3 has 14 residues. The CDR3 reads CASRTQGARTEAFF. CDR3 nucleotides: TGTGCCAGCAGGACACAGGGGGCTCGGACTGAAGCTTTCTTT.

This clone was counted between two and nine times. The V and J genes are TRBV6-5 and TRBJ2-7, with D possibly being TRBD1 (6 bases). From germline, CDR1 is MNHEY and CDR2 SVGAGI. The CDR3 extends over 15 amino acids. V lost 0 bases and J lost 4, with 13 bases in between. DNA for the CDR3: TGTGCCAGCAGTTACTCGGCAGGGACAAATTACGAGCAGTACTTC. This translates into CASSYSAGTNYEQYF.

This sequence joins TRBV7-7 and TRBJ2-1; 10 bases align to TRBD1. The germline V gene encodes CDR1 SSHAT and CDR2 FNYEAQ (reference sequence). J gave up 3 bases and V 1 base, and 3 bases lay outside the gene matches. This CDR3 has 16 residues. Written as DNA, the CDR3 is TGTGCCAGCAGCTTAGGATGGACAGGGGGCTACAATGAGCAGTTCTTC. It yields the protein CASSLGWTGGYNEQFF.

V gene TRBV5-4 combines with J gene TRBJ2-7, with 12 positions matching TRBD1. The CDR3 length is 15 residues. Germline V gene data show CDR1 as SGHNT and CDR2 as YYREEE (reference sequence). The V gene end was trimmed by 4 bases and the J gene end by 5 bases; junction bases not matched to a gene: 7. The CDR3 bases are TGTGCCAGCAGCGCAGTCGGGACAGGGGGCAACGAGCAGTACTTC. Its translation is CASSAVGTGGNEQYF.

The chain recombines TRBV4-1 with TRBJ1-1; 9 bases line up with TRBD1. The J segment lost 0 bases and the V segment lost 4 bases, leaving 6 bases of the junction unmatched. Germline V lookup: CDR1 MGHRA, CDR2 YSYEKL. This CDR3 is 16 amino acids long. DNA of the CDR3: TGCGCCAGCAGCCCCGGACAGGGGACACTGAACACTGAAGCTTTCTTT. Translated, it gives CASSPGQGTLNTEAFF.

The V and J genes are TRBV9 and TRBJ1-4, with D perhaps matching TRBD1 (5 bases). There are 15 residues in the CDR3. Germline V gives CDR1 SGDLS, CDR2 YYNGEE. V shed 0 bases and J shed 7 bases, with 13 bases lying between them. The CDR3 DNA is TGTGCCAGCAGCGTAGCTACGGCCGGGGGTGAAAAACTGTTTTTT. It specifies CASSVATAGGEKLFF. Combining the CDR3 with reference TRBV9 and TRBJ1-4 gives the whole variable domain DSGVTQTPKHLITATGQRVTLRCSPRSGDLSVYWYQQSLDQGLQFLIQYYNGEERAKGNILERFSAQQFPDLHSELNLSSLELGDSALYFCASSVATAGGEKLFFGSGTQLSVL.